This TCR beta chain was identified during a study of T cells in Graves' hyperthyroidism and ophthalmopathy. As for the study in general: Blood was drawn when the patient was first diagnosed and still untreated. General study findings and limits: The authors' 13 V-J model separated ophthalmopathy from stable hyperthyroidism. Among clonotypes expanded in thyroid above 0.001, most were also found in blood.

This clonotype was recorded many times. What it binds is not known. Amplification targeted TCR beta CDR3 regions from RNA transcripts. HTBI primers were employed in a first-round RT-PCR of the TCR CDR3. From the multiplex PCR reads, TCRdb called clonotypes with MiXCR, one entry per CDR3 protein. The sample lists 600,000 or so distinct CDR3 sequences; around 15% were seen once. Cells are PBMCs isolated from more than 8.5 ml of fresh blood. Trimming took off 1 base at V and 2 bases at J, with 9 bases between the two ends. Germline CDR1 is SGHAT and CDR2 is FQNNGV. This CDR3 has 15 amino acids. Sequenced: blood. This clonotype was obtained from a woman in her thirties with Graves' hyperthyroidism. The gene calls are TRBV11-2 and TRBJ2-1; D is unresolved. CDR3 region: CASSLGASTYNEQFF. CDR3 DNA: TGTGCCAGCAGCTTAGGAGCATCGACCTACAATGAGCAGTTCTTC.